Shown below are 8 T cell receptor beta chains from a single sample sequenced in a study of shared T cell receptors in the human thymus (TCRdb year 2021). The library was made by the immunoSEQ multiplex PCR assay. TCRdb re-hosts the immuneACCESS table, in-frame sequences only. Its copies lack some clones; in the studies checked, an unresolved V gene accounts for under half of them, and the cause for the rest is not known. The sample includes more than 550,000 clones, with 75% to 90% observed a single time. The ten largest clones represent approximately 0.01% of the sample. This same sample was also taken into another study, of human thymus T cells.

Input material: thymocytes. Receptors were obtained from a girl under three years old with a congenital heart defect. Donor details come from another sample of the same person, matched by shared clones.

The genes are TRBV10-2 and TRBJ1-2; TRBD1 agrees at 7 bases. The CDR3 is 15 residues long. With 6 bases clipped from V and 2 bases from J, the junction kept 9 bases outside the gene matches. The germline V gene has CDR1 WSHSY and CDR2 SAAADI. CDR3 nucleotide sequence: TGCGCCAGCAGGGATACCCGGGACAGAAACTATGGCTACACCTTC. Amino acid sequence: CASRDTRDRNYGYTF.

The CDR3 sequence: CASSFSRGNQPQHF. In DNA form, the CDR3 reads TGTGCCAGCAGTTTTTCAAGAGGCAATCAGCCCCAGCATTTT. This chain connects TRBV27 to TRBJ1-5; unclear D gene. CDR3 length: 14 amino acids. Germline CDR1 reads MNHEY; CDR2 reads SMNVEV (reference sequence). V lost 3 bases and J 2 bases, leaving 8 bases between the germline ends.

The CDR3, as DNA: TGTGCCAGTAGTTATAGTTTCAGGGGGTCGGAGCCCCAGCATTTT. This codes for CASSYSFRGSEPQHF. This chain joins TRBV19 and TRBJ1-5, with 7 bases matching TRBD1. CDR3 size: 15 residues. The germline V gene has CDR1 LNHDA and CDR2 SQIVND (reference sequence). V lost 5 bases and J lost 8; bases outside the gene matches: 12.

The CDR3 DNA sequence: TGTGCCAGCAGTTATCTGGGGGCAGAGACCCAGTACTTC. Its translation is CASSYLGAETQYF. This sequence joins TRBV6-6 and TRBJ2-5; a weak D match, TRBD1 (6 bases). The CDR3 totals 13 residues. V was trimmed by 3 bases and J by 4 bases, leaving 9 bases between them. Per germline, CDR1 MNHNY and CDR2 SVGAGI (reference sequence).

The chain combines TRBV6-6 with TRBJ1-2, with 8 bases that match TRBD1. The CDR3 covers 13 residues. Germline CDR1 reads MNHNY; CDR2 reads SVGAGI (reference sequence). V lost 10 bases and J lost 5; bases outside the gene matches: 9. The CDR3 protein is CATGQGVRYGYTF. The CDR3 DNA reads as TGTGCCACCGGACAGGGAGTGAGATATGGCTACACCTTC.

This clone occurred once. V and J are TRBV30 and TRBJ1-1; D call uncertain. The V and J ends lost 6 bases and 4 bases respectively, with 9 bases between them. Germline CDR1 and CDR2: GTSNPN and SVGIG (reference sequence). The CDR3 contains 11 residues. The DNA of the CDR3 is TGTGCCTGCACGGCGGGCACTGAAGCTTTCTTT. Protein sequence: CACTAGTEAFF.

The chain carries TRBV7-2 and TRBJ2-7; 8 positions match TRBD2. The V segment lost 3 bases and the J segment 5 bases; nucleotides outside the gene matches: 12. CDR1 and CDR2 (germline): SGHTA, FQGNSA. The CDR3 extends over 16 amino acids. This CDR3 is CASSLFSRGGRDEQYF. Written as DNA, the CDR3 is TGTGCCAGCAGCTTGTTTTCACGGGGGGGCCGTGACGAGCAGTACTTC.

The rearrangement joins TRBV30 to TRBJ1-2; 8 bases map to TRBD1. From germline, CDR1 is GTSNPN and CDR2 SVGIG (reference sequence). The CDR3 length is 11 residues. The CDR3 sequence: CALQGGYGYTF. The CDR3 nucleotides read TGTGCACTACAGGGGGGCTATGGCTACACCTTC.